This T cell receptor beta chain was recovered during a study of blood T cell repertoires in COVID-19. Study details: Samples of COVID-19 (acute and convalescent) were obtained from the United States, Italy and Spain. PBMCs, B-cell-depleted T cells, or T cells provided the cDNA or gDNA that made up the material.

Authors' analysis steps: Reference gene primer amplification yielded estimated nucleated cell counts. The table came from immunoSEQ multiplex PCR; TCRdb's copy has only in-frame clones and leaves some out. The V and J calls and clone size are taken from that table; D and trimming were inferred from the DNA. The data hold about 45,000 clones, with 80% to 90% observed a single time. V was trimmed by 8 bases and J by 4 bases, leaving 18 bases between them. Per the germline V gene, CDR1 is SNHLY and CDR2 is FYNNEI. The length of the CDR3 is 14 residues. The clonotype originates from a woman of 80 years or more with acute or convalescent COVID-19. J is TRBJ2-7 and V is TRBV2; possible D gene TRBD1, 6 bases. Input material: peripheral blood. CDR3 loop: CASLMDRNKYEQYF. The DNA for the CDR3 is TGTGCCAGCCTGATGGACAGAAATAAATACGAGCAGTACTTC.